Below are 18 T cell receptor beta chains sequenced from a single sample in a study of CD8 T cells in ankylosing spondylitis (dated by TCRdb to 2015 to 2018). The method behind the library was 5' RACE. Sequenced using an Illumina HiSeq 2500. TCRdb reanalyzed the raw reads on its own, using fastp at Q25 for trimming and MiXCR for clone calling, and kept in-frame beta chains. Rows matching on CDR3 protein sequence are summarized as one entry with the most common DNA and genes. The sample table shows some 130,000 distinct CDR3 sequences, and roughly 15% are seen once. The ten largest clones represent 2.5% to 3.5% of the sample. The sequenced sample was blood, either unsorted or a sorted T cell fraction (not recorded which). All receptors derive from a female donor with ankylosing spondylitis or in good health (not recorded which).

About this clonotype itself: A read error may explain this, as a much larger clone is one base away. This chain connects TRBV5-1 to TRBJ2-4; 7 nucleotides align to TRBD1. The CDR3 totals 14 residues. Germline V gene data show CDR1 as SGHRS and CDR2 as YFSETQ. The CDR3 reads CASSLPTGANIEYF. CDR3 bases: TGCGCCAGCAGCTTGCCCACAGGGGCGAACATTGAGTACTTC. Variable domain in full (rest from reference TRBV5-1 and TRBJ2-4): KAGVTQTPRYLIKTRGQQVTLSCSPISGHRSVSWYQQTPGQGLQFLFEYFSETQRNKGNFPGRFSGRQFSNSRSEMNVSTLELGDSALYLCASSLPTGANIEYFGAGTRLSVL.

The chain couples TRBV20-1 to TRBJ2-3; 13 nucleotides match TRBD2. The length of the CDR3 is 17 residues. CDR1 DFQATT and CDR2 SNEGSKA come from the germline V gene (reference sequence). Germline trimming cut 6 bases from V and 4 bases from J; bases unmatched to any gene: 13. The CDR3 coding sequence is TGCAGTGCCAGACTCAGCGGACTAGCGGGAGCGGCAGATACGCAGTATTTT. It specifies CSARLSGLAGAADTQYF.

This clonotype was picked up many times. This chain connects TRBV15 to TRBJ1-5; D gene ambiguous. Trimming left V 2 bases short and J 5 bases short, with 10 bases between. Germline assignment: CDR1 LNHNV and CDR2 YYDKDF (reference sequence). The CDR3 spans 14 residues. The CDR3 reads CATSRSQRDQPQHF. In DNA, the CDR3 is TGTGCCACCAGCAGATCCCAGAGGGATCAGCCCCAGCATTTT. The variable domain in full, completed from reference TRBV15 and TRBJ1-5, reads DAMVIQNPRYQVTQFGKPVTLSCSQTLNHNVMYWYQQKSSQAPKLLFHYYDKDFNNEADTPDNFQSRRPNTSFCFLDIRSPGLGDTAMYLCATSRSQRDQPQHFGDGTRLSIL.

This clonotype was observed at least ten times. The chain joins TRBV6-5 to TRBJ2-5; 7 bases align to TRBD2. Germline V gene data show CDR1 as MNHEY and CDR2 as SVGAGI. V was pared by 5 bases and J by 9 bases, with 9 bases of the junction left unmatched. The CDR3 spans 13 residues. CDR3: CASSTSGRPAQYF. The CDR3 bases are TGTGCCAGCAGTACTTCCGGGAGGCCGGCCCAGTACTTC.

The chain has TRBV12-3 or TRBV12-4 and TRBJ2-7; D might be TRBD1 (5 bases). CDR3 length equals 12 residues. The V end was cut by 3 bases, the J end by 4 bases, with 7 bases between. The CDR3 sequence: CASSFPGYEQYF. The CDR3 DNA reads TGTGCCAGCAGTTTTCCAGGGTACGAGCAGTACTTC.

The J gene is TRBJ1-5, the V gene TRBV30, with unresolved D. V was cut by 5 bases and J by 9 bases, with 14 bases left in between. The CDR3 contains 12 residues. In germline, CDR1 is GTSNPN, CDR2 SVGIG (reference sequence). CDR3 DNA sequence: TGTGCCTGGCAGGCCCCGAGCGGGCCCCAGCATTTT. Its translation: CAWQAPSGPQHF.

The chain combines TRBV12-3 or TRBV12-4 with TRBJ2-7; 8 bases agree with TRBD2. The V gene end was trimmed by 0 bases and the J gene end by 5 bases; junction bases not matched to a gene: 9. The CDR3 covers 16 residues. In DNA, the CDR3 is TGTGCCAGCAGTTTAGCCGCTAGCGGGTGGCGGAACGAGCAGTACTTC. Amino acids: CASSLAASGWRNEQYF.

As regards this clonotype: A much larger clone sits a single nucleotide away, making a read error possible. The chain has TRBV20-1 and TRBJ2-4; D is unclear. The CDR3 is 11 amino acids. Germline loops: CDR1 DFQATT, CDR2 SNEGSKA (reference sequence). V was pared by 5 bases and J by 8 bases, with 10 bases between. The CDR3, as DNA: TGCAGTGCTGGCGACTTGGACATTCAGTACTTC. This encodes CSAGDLDIQYF.

V is TRBV12-3 or TRBV12-4 and J is TRBJ2-3, with TRBD2 as a possible D gene (5 bases). V lost 6 bases, J lost 2 bases, and 21 bases lay in between. The CDR3 is made up of 17 amino acids. CDR3 in DNA: TGTGCCAGCAGGCCGGCGGGTTGGGGTAACTCCACAGATACGCAGTATTTT. This codes for CASRPAGWGNSTDTQYF.

This clonotype was found once. J is TRBJ2-3 and V is TRBV6-1; D gene ambiguous. V shed 7 bases and J shed 0 bases, with 17 bases lying between them. CDR1 is MNHNS and CDR2 is SASEGT in the germline V gene. The CDR3 runs 16 residues. The CDR3 region has the DNA TGTGCCAGCAAGTCCAGATTGACATCTAGCACAGATACGCAGTATTTT. Translated, it gives CASKSRLTSSTDTQYF.

A remark on this clonotype: A read error may be the cause here, since a much bigger clone is one base away. The J gene is TRBJ1-4, the V gene TRBV12-3 or TRBV12-4, with TRBD1 identical over 7 bases. The CDR3 has 14 amino acids. The CDR3 here is CVSSLRGRNEKLFF. Here the CDR3 DNA reads TGTGTCAGCAGTTTAAGGGGGCGAAATGAAAAACTGTTTTTT.

The rearrangement uses TRBV10-3 and TRBJ2-2; D is possibly TRBD2 (5 bases). The CDR3 is 13 residues long. The ends were cut back, 6 bases at V and 6 bases at J, with 11 bases in the middle. The V gene's germline CDR1 is ENHRY and CDR2 SYGVKD. The CDR3 region is CAISLEGPGELFF. CDR3 DNA sequence: TGTGCCATCAGCCTAGAGGGCCCCGGGGAGCTGTTTTTT.

This clonotype was counted many times. The rearrangement uses TRBV5-1 and TRBJ2-3, with TRBD2 as a possible D gene (5 bases). Trimming cost V 0 bases and J 2 bases, with 7 bases left between them. CDR1 is SGHRS, CDR2 YFSETQ, per germline. The CDR3 is made up of 14 amino acids. This chain's CDR3 is CASSLGGNTDTQYF. In DNA, the CDR3 is TGCGCCAGCAGCTTGGGAGGGAACACAGATACGCAGTATTTT.

V usage is TRBV18 and J usage is TRBJ1-1, with D unresolved. V was clipped by 3 bases and J by 1 base, with 6 bases between them. Germline CDR1 reads KGHSH; CDR2 reads LQKENI. CDR3 length equals 13 residues. The DNA of the CDR3 is TGTGCCAGCTCACCCTTATCGAACACTGAAGCTTTCTTT. The encoded protein is CASSPLSNTEAFF.

The chain combines TRBV3-1 with TRBJ2-7, with 7 bases matching TRBD2. Losses at the gene ends were 4 bases for V and 2 bases for J; bases not matched to a gene: 5. Per the germline V gene, CDR1 is LGHDT and CDR2 is YNNKEL (reference sequence). This CDR3 spans 14 amino acids. This CDR3 is CASSPLAGAYEQYF. DNA of the CDR3: TGTGCCAGCAGCCCTTTGGCGGGAGCCTACGAGCAGTACTTC.

The chain employs TRBV19 and TRBJ1-4; D not certain. Germline-derived CDR1 and CDR2 are LNHDA and SQIVND (reference sequence). The CDR3 loop spans 13 amino acids. Trimming cost V 1 base and J 6 bases, with 6 bases left between them. For the CDR3, the DNA is TGTGCCAGTAGTATAGGAATGGATGAAAAACTGTTTTTT. Translating it yields CASSIGMDEKLFF.

This clonotype was recorded a few times. V gene TRBV6-5 combines with J gene TRBJ2-5, with D possibly matching TRBD2 (7 bases). The CDR3 runs 15 residues. The germline V gene has CDR1 MNHEY and CDR2 SVGAGI. V lost 4 bases and J lost 2, with 14 bases in between. CDR3 protein: CASSFGGADQETQYF. CDR3 sequence (DNA): TGTGCCAGCAGTTTTGGGGGGGCGGATCAAGAGACCCAGTACTTC.

Many counts were recorded for this clonotype. The chain recombines TRBV12-3 or TRBV12-4 with TRBJ1-2, with unresolved D. This CDR3 region has 13 residues. V dropped 2 bases and J dropped 7 bases, with 11 bases sitting between them. The CDR3 loop reads CASSLLGQTGYTF. In DNA form, the CDR3 reads TGTGCCAGCAGTTTATTAGGGCAGACTGGCTACACCTTC.